The 28 T cell receptor beta chains given below trace back to one sample, sequenced in a study of metastatic and nonmetastatic thyroid tumors. Every patient was untreated before thyroid surgery. TCRdb re-called clones via MiXCR from the PCR reads. Here the sample spans about 22,000 clones, roughly 18% being singletons. The sample taken for sequencing was blood. These receptors originate from a male donor with papillary thyroid cancer or a benign thyroid nodule (not recorded which). Some clones in this sample may be carry-over from other donors' samples.

This rearrangement joins TRBV6-2 or TRBV6-3 to TRBJ2-5, with 11 nucleotides matching TRBD2. V dropped 2 bases and J dropped 12; count of bases not matched to a gene: 8. CDR3 length: 14 amino acids. Germline V gene lookup returns CDR1 MNHEY and CDR2 SVGEGT. The CDR3 DNA sequence: TGTGCCAGCAGTTACCCAATGACTAGCGGGATCAAGTACTTC. Residues: CASSYPMTSGIKYF.

The table lists this clone with many counts. The CDR3 bases are TGTGCCAGCAGGCGGACATCAACTAATGAAAAACTGTTTTTT. As protein: CASRRTSTNEKLFF. V usage is TRBV14 and J usage is TRBJ1-4; D may be TRBD1 (5 bases). V was shortened by 6 bases and J by 0 bases, with 8 bases between the two germline ends. The CDR3 consists of 14 residues. Germline values: CDR1 SGHDN, CDR2 FVKESK.

This chain links TRBV30 with TRBJ1-5; D possibly corresponds to TRBD1 (6 bases). V gave up 0 bases and J gave up 1 base, with 7 bases separating them. There are 14 residues in the CDR3. The germline V gene encodes CDR1 GTSNPN and CDR2 SVGIG (reference sequence). The CDR3 DNA reads as TGTGCCTGGAGTGTAACAGGGAGCAATCAGCCCCAGCATTTT. It encodes CAWSVTGSNQPQHF.

As for this clone: Mismatch with germline at one junction end may stem from a read error. The V and J genes are TRBV5-1 and TRBJ2-7; TRBD1 matches at 11 bases. CDR3 size: 14 residues. In germline, CDR1 is SGHRS, CDR2 YFSETQ. CDR3 protein: CASSLDRGQYEQYF. CDR3 bases: TGCGCCAGCAGTTTGGACAGGGGGCAATACGAGCAGTACTTC.

This clone was recorded many times. The rearrangement uses TRBV18 and TRBJ1-1; TRBD1 matches at 7 bases. J lost 4 bases, V lost 4 bases, and 6 bases had no gene match. CDR1 is KGHSH and CDR2 is LQKENI in the germline V gene. This CDR3 region has 14 residues. The CDR3 bases are TGTGCCAGCTCACAGGGGGGACAGACCACTGAAGCTTTCTTT. Its protein is CASSQGGQTTEAFF. The entire variable domain, with the rest obtained from reference TRBV18 and TRBJ1-1, is as follows: NAGVMQNPRHLVRRRGQEARLRCSPMKGHSHVYWYRQLPEEGLKFMVYLQKENIIDESGMPKERFSAEFPKEGPSILRIQQVVRGDSAAYFCASSQGGQTTEAFFGQGTRLTVV.

The rearrangement joins TRBV6-2 or TRBV6-3 to TRBJ2-7; D uncertain. Germline values: CDR1 MNHEY, CDR2 SVGEGT. CDR3 length: 11 residues. The V gene lost 4 bases and the J gene lost 5 bases, with 6 bases spanning the gap. Here the CDR3 reads CASSLKDEQYF. The CDR3 coding sequence is TGTGCCAGCAGTTTAAAGGACGAGCAGTACTTC.

The genes are TRBV2 and TRBJ1-2; TRBD1 might be the D (5 bases). CDR1 SNHLY and CDR2 FYNNEI come from the germline V gene. Trimming cost V 2 bases and J 3 bases, with 7 bases left between them. The CDR3 extends over 13 amino acids. CDR3 region: CASSEQGDYGYTF. Here the CDR3 DNA reads TGTGCCAGCAGTGAACAGGGAGACTATGGCTACACCTTC. The variable domain in full, with the rest retrieved from reference TRBV2 and TRBJ1-2, is EPEVTQTPSHQVTQMGQEVILRCVPISNHLYFYWYRQILGQKVEFLVSFYNNEISEKSEIFDDQFSVERPDGSNFTLKIRSTKLEDSAMYFCASSEQGDYGYTFGSGTRLTVV.

This clone was counted at least ten times. This CDR3 reads CASSPRGAGANVLTF. DNA for the CDR3: TGTGCCAGCAGCCCAAGGGGGGCTGGGGCCAACGTCCTGACTTTC. The gene calls are TRBV11-2 and TRBJ2-6; D is tentatively TRBD1 or TRBD2 (6 bases each). With 5 bases removed from V and 2 bases from J, the gap between germline ends came to 10 bases. The germline gives CDR1 SGHAT, CDR2 FQNNGV. There are 15 residues in the CDR3.

A remark on this clone: Germline is not matched at one junction end, which may reflect a read error. This rearrangement joins TRBV28 to TRBJ2-3; no firm D call. The CDR3 consists of 14 residues. Germline V gene data show CDR1 as MDHEN and CDR2 as SYDVKM. The CDR3, as DNA: TGTGCCAACAGTTTCTTTTCGGGCACAGATACGCAGTATTTT. Its translation is CANSFFSGTDTQYF.

Many counts were recorded for this clone. The rearrangement uses TRBV18 and TRBJ1-5, with TRBD1 matching over 7 bases. Germline loops: CDR1 KGHSH, CDR2 LQKENI. V lost 4 bases to trimming and J lost 3 bases; unmatched junction nucleotides: 3. CDR3 length: 14 amino acids. CDR3 bases: TGTGCCAGCTCACAAGACAGGGACAATCAGCCCCAGCATTTT. It codes for CASSQDRDNQPQHF.

This clone was recorded many times. J is TRBJ2-1 and V is TRBV6-1; tentative D call: TRBD1 (5 bases). The CDR3 has 14 residues. V shed 2 bases and J shed 5 bases, with 10 bases lying between them. In germline, CDR1 is MNHNS, CDR2 SASEGT. The CDR3 loop is CASSEQQANNEQFF. The CDR3 DNA reads as TGTGCCAGCAGTGAACAACAGGCAAACAATGAGCAGTTCTTC.

This clone was recorded many times. As DNA, the CDR3 is TGTGCCACCAGCCCGGGAACCTCCTACGAGCAGTACTTC. Its translation: CATSPGTSYEQYF. The chain links TRBV15 to TRBJ2-7, with D possibly TRBD2 on 5 matching bases. The CDR3 is 13 residues long. V shed 5 bases and J shed 0 bases, with 8 bases lying between them. Germline-derived CDR1 and CDR2 are LNHNV and YYDKDF (reference sequence).

On this clone: Other DNA variants within this sample encode the same CDR3. V and J are TRBV9 and TRBJ2-3, with D possibly being TRBD2 (5 bases). The V end lost 4 bases, the J end lost 3 bases, and 18 bases lay between the germline ends. This CDR3 spans 16 amino acids. Germline CDR1 and CDR2: SGDLS and YYNGEE. CDR3 sequence (DNA): TGTGCCAGCAGCCCCAGAGCGGACCGGGGAACAGATACGCAGTATTTT. Amino acid sequence: CASSPRADRGTDTQYF.

This clone has a count of ten or more. This chain joins TRBV9 and TRBJ2-5, with D perhaps matching TRBD2 (5 bases). V was pared by 0 bases and J by 0 bases, with 12 bases between. Germline CDR1 and CDR2: SGDLS and YYNGEE. This CDR3 contains 16 residues. The chain's CDR3 is CASSVGGSAYQETQYF. Written as DNA, the CDR3 is TGTGCCAGCAGCGTAGGAGGGTCTGCCTACCAAGAGACCCAGTACTTC.

This clone has ten or more counts. The V call is TRBV6-1, the J call TRBJ1-1; 7 bases are a match to TRBD1. Germline V gene sequence: CDR1 MNHNS, CDR2 SASEGT. This CDR3 is built from 15 residues. V shed 7 bases, J shed 5 bases, and the junction held 13 bases outside the gene matches. CDR3 DNA sequence: TGTGCCAGCATTCGGGGGAGGACAGGTGGGACTGAAGCTTTCTTT. The encoded protein is CASIRGRTGGTEAFF.

This clone was observed at least ten times. The chain has TRBV6-2 or TRBV6-3 and TRBJ1-2, with D tentatively TRBD1 (5 bases). This CDR3 spans 16 amino acids. Germline V gene lookup returns CDR1 MNHEY and CDR2 SVGEGT. Trimming took off 2 bases at V and 4 bases at J, with 17 bases between the two ends. CDR3: CASSYPAARVVYGYTF. Written as DNA, the CDR3 is TGTGCCAGCAGTTACCCAGCCGCCAGGGTGGTCTATGGCTACACCTTC.

This clone has at least ten counts. The genes are TRBV18 and TRBJ2-4; D is unclear. This CDR3 spans 17 amino acids. Germline CDR1 reads KGHSH; CDR2 reads LQKENI. V was trimmed by 0 bases and J by 0 bases, leaving 12 bases between them. The CDR3, as DNA: TGTGCCAGCTCACCACCAGGAAGTTTACTAGCCAAAAACATTCAGTACTTC. This encodes CASSPPGSLLAKNIQYF.

By sample fraction, this clone is medium-sized (0.01 to 0.1%). The chain combines TRBV6-1 with TRBJ1-1; TRBD1 might be the D (6 bases). Between the trimmed V and J ends, which lost 6 bases and 7 bases, there was a span of 12 bases. This CDR3 has 12 residues. The germline V gene has CDR1 MNHNS and CDR2 SASEGT. In DNA, the CDR3 is TGTGCCAGCAGCTATGGACAGCGTGAAGCTTTCTTT. It codes for CASSYGQREAFF.

The sample holds many counts of this clone. The CDR3 bases are TGTGCCAGCAGCTTTAGCGGGGGGACCTACAATGAGCAGTTCTTC. Amino acid sequence: CASSFSGGTYNEQFF. J is TRBJ2-1 and V is TRBV9, with 10 bases matching TRBD2. The length of the CDR3 is 15 residues. Unmatched junction bases numbered 3, after V lost 4 bases and J lost 2 bases. The V gene's germline CDR1 is SGDLS and CDR2 YYNGEE.

By frequency in the sample, this clone is medium-sized. Within the sample, other DNA sequences also encode this same CDR3. The chain couples TRBV6-1 to TRBJ1-2; tentatively, D is TRBD1 (6 bases). Between the trimmed V and J ends, which lost 6 bases and 2 bases, there was a span of 7 bases. The CDR3 consists of 12 residues. Germline CDR1 is MNHNS and CDR2 is SASEGT. This chain's CDR3 is CASRQGNYGYTF. The CDR3 nucleotides are TGTGCCAGCAGGCAGGGGAACTATGGCTACACCTTC.

This clone was detected only a few times. The chain combines TRBV6-1 with TRBJ1-5, with 11 bases identical to TRBD1. This CDR3 comprises 17 residues. From germline, CDR1 is MNHNS and CDR2 SASEGT. V lost 7 bases to trimming and J lost 6 bases; unmatched junction nucleotides: 14. In DNA, the CDR3 is TGTGCCAGCACCTTAGGGTATCGGACAGGGGGCTTTCAGCCCCAGCATTTT. Translation gives CASTLGYRTGGFQPQHF.

This clone was seen ten or more times. The chain links TRBV29-1 to TRBJ2-5, with TRBD2 as a possible D gene (5 bases). This CDR3 contains 13 residues. V was clipped by 8 bases and J by 2 bases, with 15 bases between them. In germline, CDR1 is SQVTM, CDR2 ANQGSEA. The CDR3 spells CSYTRGIQETQYF. CDR3 coding DNA: TGCAGCTATACCCGGGGTATACAAGAGACCCAGTACTTC.

There are many counts of this clone. The chain couples TRBV15 to TRBJ2-3, with D perhaps TRBD1 (8 bases). The germline V gene has CDR1 LNHNV and CDR2 YYDKDF (reference sequence). The CDR3 spans 15 residues. Trimming cost V 2 bases and J 1 base, with 10 bases left between them. The CDR3 protein is CATSRTGGGTDTQYF. Here the CDR3 DNA reads TGTGCCACCAGCAGAACAGGGGGGGGCACAGATACGCAGTATTTT.

In this sample, this clone turned up many times. The chain links TRBV3-1 to TRBJ2-7, with a tentative D call TRBD2 (7 bases). V dropped 4 bases and J dropped 7 bases, with 14 bases sitting between them. The CDR3 is made up of 13 amino acids. Germline-derived CDR1 and CDR2 are LGHDT and YNNKEL (reference sequence). As DNA, the CDR3 is TGTGCCAGCAGCCCCCGAGGGGGGGATGAGCAGTACTTC. It codes for CASSPRGGDEQYF.

Comment on this clone: A much larger clone lies one base from this, so it may be a read error. This chain connects TRBV11-3 to TRBJ2-3; the D gene is possibly TRBD2 (5 bases). CDR1 SGHNT and CDR2 YENEEA come from the germline V gene. The CDR3 has 15 amino acids. The V and J ends lost 0 bases and 13 bases respectively, with 20 bases between them. DNA for the CDR3: TGTGCCAGCAGCTTAGATTGGGAGAATGGTCTCGCGGAGTATTTT. This gives the protein CASSLDWENGLAEYF.

Within the sample, this clone is medium-sized. Other DNA sequences in this specimen translate into the identical CDR3. This chain joins TRBV25-1 and TRBJ1-1; the D gene is possibly TRBD1 (6 bases). V lost 3 bases to trimming and J lost 5 bases, with 16 bases between them. This CDR3 has 15 residues. Germline CDR1 reads MGHDK; CDR2 reads SYGVNS. In nucleotides, the CDR3 is TGTGCCAGCAGTGAGTCCCCTGAGGGGGGAACTGAAGCTTTCTTT. Its protein product is CASSESPEGGTEAFF.

This clone was counted between two and nine times. A much larger clone lies a single base off, so this may be a read error. The chain links TRBV9 to TRBJ1-2; maybe TRBD1 (5 bases). CDR1 is SGDLS and CDR2 is YYNGEE in the germline V gene. The CDR3 spans 13 residues. CDR3 amino acids: CAGSREGNYGYTF. CDR3 nucleotide sequence: TGTGCCGGCAGCAGGGAGGGTAACTATGGCTACACCTTC.

This clone was observed many times. CDR3 in DNA: TGTGCCAGCAGCTTAATTGGGGCGAGCAATCAGCCCCAGCATTTT. Translation: CASSLIGASNQPQHF. This chain uses TRBV5-5 with TRBJ1-5, with TRBD1 as a possible D gene (5 bases). CDR3 length equals 15 residues. Looked up from germline, CDR1 is SGHKS and CDR2 is YYEKEE (reference sequence). V was cut by 2 bases and J by 1 base, with 10 bases left in between.